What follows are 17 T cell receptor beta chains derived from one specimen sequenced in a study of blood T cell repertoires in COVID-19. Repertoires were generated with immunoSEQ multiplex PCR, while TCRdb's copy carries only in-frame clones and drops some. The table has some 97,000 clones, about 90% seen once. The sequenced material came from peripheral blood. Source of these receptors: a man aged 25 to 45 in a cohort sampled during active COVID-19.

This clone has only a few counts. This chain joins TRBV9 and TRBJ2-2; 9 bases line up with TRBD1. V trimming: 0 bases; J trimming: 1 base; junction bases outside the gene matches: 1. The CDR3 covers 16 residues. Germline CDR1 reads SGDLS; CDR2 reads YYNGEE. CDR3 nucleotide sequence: TGTGCCAGCAGCGTAGGACAGGGGGGGAACACCGGGGAGCTGTTTTTT. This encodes CASSVGQGGNTGELFF.

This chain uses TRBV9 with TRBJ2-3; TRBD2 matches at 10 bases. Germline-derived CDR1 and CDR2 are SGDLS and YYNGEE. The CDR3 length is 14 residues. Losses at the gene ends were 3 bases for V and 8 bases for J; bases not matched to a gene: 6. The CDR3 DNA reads TGTGCCAGCAGCGCGGGACTAGCGAGCGGTACGCAGTATTTT. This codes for CASSAGLASGTQYF.

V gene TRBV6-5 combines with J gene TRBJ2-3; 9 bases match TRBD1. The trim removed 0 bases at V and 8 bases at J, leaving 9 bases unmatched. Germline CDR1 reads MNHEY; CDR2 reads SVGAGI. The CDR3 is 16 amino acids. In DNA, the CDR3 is TGTGCCAGCAGTTACTCGACACAGGGGGCAGGGGTTACGCAGTATTTT. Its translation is CASSYSTQGAGVTQYF.

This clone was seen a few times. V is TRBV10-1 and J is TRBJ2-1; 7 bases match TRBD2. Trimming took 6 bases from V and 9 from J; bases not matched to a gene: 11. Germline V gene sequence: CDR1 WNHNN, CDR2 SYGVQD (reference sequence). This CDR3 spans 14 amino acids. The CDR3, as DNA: TGCGCCAGCAGCCCGACTAGCCTGCGAGGTGAGCAGTTCTTC. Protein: CASSPTSLRGEQFF.

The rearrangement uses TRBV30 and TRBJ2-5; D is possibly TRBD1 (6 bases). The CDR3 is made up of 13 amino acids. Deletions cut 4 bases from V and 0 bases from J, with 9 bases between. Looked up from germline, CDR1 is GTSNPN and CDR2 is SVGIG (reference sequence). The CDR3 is CAWNGQNQETQYF. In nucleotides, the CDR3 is TGTGCCTGGAACGGACAGAACCAAGAGACCCAGTACTTC.

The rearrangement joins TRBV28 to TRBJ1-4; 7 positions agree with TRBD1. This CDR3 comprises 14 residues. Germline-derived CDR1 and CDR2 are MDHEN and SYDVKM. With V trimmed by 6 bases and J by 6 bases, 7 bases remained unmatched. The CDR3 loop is CASRTGTVYEKLFF. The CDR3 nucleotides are TGTGCCAGCAGAACCGGGACAGTATATGAAAAACTGTTTTTT.

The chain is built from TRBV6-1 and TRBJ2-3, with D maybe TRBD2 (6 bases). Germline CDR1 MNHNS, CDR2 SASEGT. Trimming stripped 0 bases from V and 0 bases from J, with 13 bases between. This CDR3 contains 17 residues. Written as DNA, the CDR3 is TGTGCCAGCAGTGAAGCGCGGGGTAGCGGTAGCACAGATACGCAGTATTTT. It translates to CASSEARGSGSTDTQYF.

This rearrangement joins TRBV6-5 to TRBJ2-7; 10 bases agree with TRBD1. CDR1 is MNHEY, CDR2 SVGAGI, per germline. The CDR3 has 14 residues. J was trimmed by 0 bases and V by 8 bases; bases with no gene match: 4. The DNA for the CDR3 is TGTGCCAGCTGCCGGGACAGGGGCTCCTACGAGCAGTACTTC. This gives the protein CASCRDRGSYEQYF.

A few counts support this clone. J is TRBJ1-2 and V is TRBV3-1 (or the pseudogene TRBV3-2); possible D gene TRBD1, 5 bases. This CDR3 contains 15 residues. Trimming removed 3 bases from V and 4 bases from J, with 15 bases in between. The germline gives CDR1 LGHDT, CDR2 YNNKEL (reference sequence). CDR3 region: CASSQRQGSFYGYTF. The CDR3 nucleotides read TGTGCCAGCAGCCAGCGGCAGGGATCATTCTATGGCTACACCTTC.

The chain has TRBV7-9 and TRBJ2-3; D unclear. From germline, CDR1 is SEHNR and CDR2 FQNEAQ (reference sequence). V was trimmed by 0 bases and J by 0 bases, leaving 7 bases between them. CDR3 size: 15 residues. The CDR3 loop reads CASSLAAASTDTQYF. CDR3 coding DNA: TGTGCCAGCAGCTTAGCCGCGGCTAGCACAGATACGCAGTATTTT.

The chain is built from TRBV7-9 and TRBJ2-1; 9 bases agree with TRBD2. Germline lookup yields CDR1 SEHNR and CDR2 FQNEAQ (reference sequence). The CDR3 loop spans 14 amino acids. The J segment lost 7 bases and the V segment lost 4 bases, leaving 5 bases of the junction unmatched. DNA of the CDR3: TGTGCCAGCAGCTCGGGACTAGCAGCGAATGAGCAGTTCTTC. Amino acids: CASSSGLAANEQFF.

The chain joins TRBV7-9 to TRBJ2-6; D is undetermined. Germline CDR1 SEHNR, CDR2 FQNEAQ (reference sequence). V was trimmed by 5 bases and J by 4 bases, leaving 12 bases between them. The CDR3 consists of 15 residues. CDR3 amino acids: CASSSDGPGANVLTF. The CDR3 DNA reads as TGTGCCAGCAGCAGCGACGGTCCCGGGGCCAACGTCCTGACTTTC.

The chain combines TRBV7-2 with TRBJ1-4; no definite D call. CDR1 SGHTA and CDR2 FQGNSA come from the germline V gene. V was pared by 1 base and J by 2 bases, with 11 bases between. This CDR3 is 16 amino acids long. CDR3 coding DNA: TGTGCCAGCAGCTTAGTTCGCGGGCCGACTAATGAAAAACTGTTTTTT. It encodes CASSLVRGPTNEKLFF. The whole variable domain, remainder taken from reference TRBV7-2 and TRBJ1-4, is GAGVSQSPSNKVTEKGKDVELRCDPISGHTALYWYRQSLGQGLEFLIYFQGNSAPDKSGLPSDRFSAERTGGSVSTLTIQRTQQEDSAVYLCASSLVRGPTNEKLFFGSGTQLSVL.

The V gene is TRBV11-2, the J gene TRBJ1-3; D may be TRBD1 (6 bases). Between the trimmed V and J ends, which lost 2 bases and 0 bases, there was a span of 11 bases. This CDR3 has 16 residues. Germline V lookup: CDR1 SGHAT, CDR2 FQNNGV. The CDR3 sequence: CASSLTGSFSGNTIYF. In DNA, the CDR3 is TGTGCCAGCAGCTTAACAGGGTCATTCTCTGGAAACACCATATATTTT.

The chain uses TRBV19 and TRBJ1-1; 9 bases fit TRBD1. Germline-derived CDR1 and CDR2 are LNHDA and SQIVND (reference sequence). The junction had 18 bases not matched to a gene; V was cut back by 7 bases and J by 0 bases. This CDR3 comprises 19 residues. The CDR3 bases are TGTGCCAGTACCAGGACAGGGGTGGCAAGGCAAGGCATGAACACTGAAGCTTTCTTT. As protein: CASTRTGVARQGMNTEAFF.

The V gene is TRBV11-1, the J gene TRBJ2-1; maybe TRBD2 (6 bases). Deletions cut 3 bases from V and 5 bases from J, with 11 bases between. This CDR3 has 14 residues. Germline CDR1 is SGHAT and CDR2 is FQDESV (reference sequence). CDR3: CASSFGRLDNEQFF. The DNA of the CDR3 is TGTGCCAGCAGCTTTGGGAGACTAGACAATGAGCAGTTCTTC. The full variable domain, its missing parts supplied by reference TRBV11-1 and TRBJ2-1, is EAEVAQSPRYKITEKSQAVAFWCDPISGHATLYWYRQILGQGPELLVQFQDESVVDDSQLPKDRFSAERLKGVDSTLKIQPAELGDSAMYLCASSFGRLDNEQFFGPGTRLTVL.

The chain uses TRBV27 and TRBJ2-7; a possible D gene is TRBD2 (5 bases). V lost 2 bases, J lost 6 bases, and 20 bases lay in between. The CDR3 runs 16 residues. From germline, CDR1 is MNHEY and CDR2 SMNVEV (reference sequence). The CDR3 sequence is CASSLRFGLAFSEQYF. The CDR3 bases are TGTGCCAGCAGTTTACGTTTCGGTCTAGCTTTCTCCGAGCAGTACTTC.